The 20 T cell receptor beta chains listed next were all sequenced from one sample in a study of T cells after yellow fever vaccination. Each CDR3 protein gets one entry after TCRdb re-called the 5' RACE reads with MiXCR. The data hold some 120,000 distinct CDR3 sequences, with 7.4% observed a single time. Sample: CD4+ T cells sorted from PBMCs, taken around 10 days after the first yellow fever vaccination. These receptors were collected from a man younger than 35 who received the YFV17D yellow fever vaccine.

This chain's CDR3 is CASSYSAAPGANVLTF. The CDR3 nucleotides are TGTGCCAGCAGTTACTCCGCAGCTCCCGGGGCCAACGTCCTGACTTTC. The chain is built from TRBV6-5 and TRBJ2-6; D is ambiguous. CDR1 and CDR2 from the germline V gene are MNHEY and SVGAGI. The V end lost 0 bases, the J end lost 4 bases, and 10 bases lay between the germline ends. This CDR3 is 16 amino acids long.

The chain employs TRBV5-6 and TRBJ1-1, with D possibly TRBD1 on 6 matching bases. Trimming removed 4 bases from V and 5 bases from J, with 12 bases in between. Germline loops: CDR1 SGHDT, CDR2 YYEEEE. The CDR3 contains 13 residues. This chain's CDR3 is CASSRGFRTEAFF. The CDR3 coding sequence is TGTGCCAGCAGCAGGGGGTTCAGAACTGAAGCTTTCTTT.

This clonotype was found many times. This chain uses TRBV7-2 with TRBJ2-1; TRBD2 aligns across 9 bases. Germline CDR1 reads SGHTA; CDR2 reads FQGNSA. The ends lost 2 bases at V and 5 bases at J; junction bases unmatched: 4. This CDR3 is built from 15 residues. The CDR3 DNA follows: TGTGCCAGCAGCTTAATGGCGGGGGGGAACAATGAGCAGTTCTTC. Encoded protein: CASSLMAGGNNEQFF.

At least ten counts were recorded for this clonotype. The chain combines TRBV5-5 with TRBJ1-6; D is perhaps TRBD1 (5 bases). CDR3 size: 16 residues. V lost 0 bases, J lost 5 bases, and 12 bases lay in between. Germline CDR1 reads SGHKS; CDR2 reads YYEKEE (reference sequence). The CDR3 DNA reads TGTGCCAGCAGCTTGGCACGGGGCGCCGATAATTCACCCCTCCACTTT. It yields the protein CASSLARGADNSPLHF.

About this clonotype: Possible read error: a much larger clone is one base away. The genes are TRBV11-2 and TRBJ2-1; unclear D gene. CDR1 and CDR2 (germline): SGHAT, FQNNGV. V dropped 5 bases and J dropped 9 bases, with 26 bases sitting between them. This CDR3 comprises 17 residues. CDR3 coding DNA: TGTGCCAGCAGCCCGCGGTTGCTTACATTGTCAATTGGTGAGCAGTTCTTC. This sequence encodes CASSPRLLTLSIGEQFF.

This clonotype was recorded at least ten times. The V call is TRBV25-1, the J call TRBJ2-3; a weak D match, TRBD2 (5 bases). CDR3 length: 14 residues. The V gene's germline CDR1 is MGHDK and CDR2 SYGVNS. The germline V and J ends were trimmed by 2 bases and 3 bases, with 9 bases remaining between them. This CDR3 reads CASSEPTGTDTQYF. In nucleotides, the CDR3 is TGTGCCAGCAGTGAACCGACGGGGACAGATACGCAGTATTTT.

This clonotype was observed many times. The gene calls are TRBV28 and TRBJ2-7; 8 nucleotides align to TRBD1. This CDR3 has 13 residues. Germline-derived CDR1 and CDR2 are MDHEN and SYDVKM. Germline trimming cut 4 bases from V and 5 bases from J; bases unmatched to any gene: 4. CDR3: CASSSGQGHEQYV. The CDR3 DNA follows: TGTGCCAGCAGTTCCGGACAGGGACACGAGCAGTACGTC.

Ten or more counts support this clonotype. This chain connects TRBV4-3 to TRBJ1-1, with D hard to call. V was shortened by 3 bases and J by 5 bases, with 10 bases between the two germline ends. CDR1 and CDR2 from the germline V gene are LGHNA and YSLEER. The CDR3 loop spans 13 amino acids. As DNA, the CDR3 is TGCGCCAGCAGCCATATCGCGAGGACTGAAGCTTTCTTT. Translated, it gives CASSHIARTEAFF.

Many counts were recorded for this clonotype. The CDR3 DNA follows: TGTGCCAGCAGCTCTGGAGGGACAGAGCTTTACAATGAGCAGTTCTTC. The encoded protein is CASSSGGTELYNEQFF. V is TRBV7-3 and J is TRBJ2-1; D possibly corresponds to TRBD1 (7 bases). This CDR3 region has 16 residues. Between the trimmed V and J ends, which lost 4 bases and 4 bases, there was a span of 17 bases. Germline values: CDR1 SGHTA, CDR2 FQGTGA.

V is TRBV6-1 and J is TRBJ2-3; D is unclear. CDR3 length: 15 residues. Germline CDR1 MNHNS, CDR2 SASEGT. V was clipped by 1 base and J by 7 bases, with 15 bases between them. The CDR3 here is CASSEVRAIAYTQYF. Written as DNA, the CDR3 is TGTGCCAGCAGTGAAGTTAGGGCGATCGCATATACGCAGTATTTT.

This clonotype was seen at least ten times. The V and J genes are TRBV7-2 and TRBJ2-2; D tentatively reads TRBD1 or TRBD2 (5 bases each). From germline, CDR1 is SGHTA and CDR2 FQGNSA. V lost 5 bases and J lost 3, with 13 bases in between. The CDR3 covers 15 residues. CDR3 sequence: CASSDGTGYTGELFF. CDR3 bases: TGTGCCAGCAGCGACGGGACGGGCTACACCGGGGAGCTGTTTTTT.

This clonotype came up many times. V is TRBV24-1 and J is TRBJ2-5; 7 bases are a match to TRBD1. Per germline, CDR1 KGHDR and CDR2 SFDVKD. The CDR3 length is 12 residues. The V gene end was trimmed by 4 bases and the J gene end by 5 bases; junction bases not matched to a gene: 0. The CDR3 sequence is CATSDRGETQYF. The CDR3 DNA sequence: TGTGCCACCAGTGACAGGGGGGAGACCCAGTACTTC.

This clonotype was seen at least ten times. DNA of the CDR3: TGCGCCAGCAGCCAAAAAGGGGGACAGGGGGCGGAAAAACTGTTTTTT. It translates to CASSQKGGQGAEKLFF. This chain joins TRBV4-1 and TRBJ1-4, with 12 bases aligning to TRBD1. The CDR3 loop spans 16 amino acids. From germline, CDR1 is MGHRA and CDR2 YSYEKL. V trimming: 2 bases; J trimming: 8 bases; junction bases outside the gene matches: 6.

CDR3: CASSSTSGRSYEQYF. Here the CDR3 DNA reads TGCGCCAGCAGCTCCACCAGCGGGCGCTCCTACGAGCAGTACTTC. The rearrangement uses TRBV5-1 and TRBJ2-7, with a weak D call TRBD2 (6 bases). Germline CDR1 is SGHRS and CDR2 is YFSETQ. The V and J ends lost 3 bases and 0 bases respectively, with 13 bases between them. The length of the CDR3 is 15 residues.

This clonotype has ten or more counts. The genes are TRBV9 and TRBJ2-7; 9 nucleotides match TRBD2. Trimming took 3 bases from V and 2 from J; bases not matched to a gene: 6. Germline lookup yields CDR1 SGDLS and CDR2 YYNGEE. This CDR3 is 15 amino acids long. The CDR3 reads CASSGGGLAAYEQYF. The DNA of the CDR3 is TGTGCCAGCAGCGGAGGGGGACTAGCAGCCTACGAGCAGTACTTC. The full variable domain, its missing parts supplied by reference TRBV9 and TRBJ2-7, is DSGVTQTPKHLITATGQRVTLRCSPRSGDLSVYWYQQSLDQGLQFLIQYYNGEERAKGNILERFSAQQFPDLHSELNLSSLELGDSALYFCASSGGGLAAYEQYFGPGTRLTVT.

This clonotype was counted many times. V is TRBV12-3 or TRBV12-4 and J is TRBJ1-2; a possible D gene is TRBD1 (5 bases). The CDR3 length is 13 residues. V lost 3 bases and J lost 8, with 13 bases in between. DNA for the CDR3: TGTGCCAGCAGTTTCCGGGGGGTGGGCGGCTACACCTTC. It encodes CASSFRGVGGYTF.

In its sample, this clonotype was seen many times. The chain is built from TRBV5-1 and TRBJ2-6; no clear D. V was pared by 4 bases and J by 0 bases, with 8 bases between. The CDR3 contains 15 residues. The germline V gene has CDR1 SGHRS and CDR2 YFSETQ. CDR3 protein: CASSQTVSGANVLTF. DNA for the CDR3: TGCGCCAGCAGCCAAACAGTCTCTGGGGCCAACGTCCTGACTTTC.

This clonotype was recorded at least ten times. The V call is TRBV6-5, the J call TRBJ2-3; D remains unclear. V dropped 4 bases and J dropped 3 bases, with 5 bases sitting between them. CDR1 MNHEY and CDR2 SVGAGI come from the germline V gene. This CDR3 comprises 12 residues. CDR3 nucleotide sequence: TGTGCCAGCAGTTCGGATACAGATACGCAGTATTTT. This codes for CASSSDTDTQYF.

This clonotype was recorded many times. The chain combines TRBV18 with TRBJ2-5; D gene unclear. Germline assignment: CDR1 KGHSH and CDR2 LQKENI. There are 13 residues in the CDR3. V lost 0 bases to trimming and J lost 5 bases, with 7 bases between them. CDR3 sequence (DNA): TGTGCCAGCTCACCACCAGGGCGGGAGACCCAGTACTTC. It encodes CASSPPGRETQYF.

Many counts were recorded for this clonotype. J is TRBJ2-5 and V is TRBV6-5; D ambiguous. Germline CDR1 and CDR2: MNHEY and SVGAGI. V was clipped by 0 bases and J by 2 bases, with 13 bases between them. The length of the CDR3 is 16 residues. CDR3 protein: CASSYSRFELQETQYF. The CDR3 coding sequence is TGTGCCAGCAGTTACTCGAGATTCGAATTACAAGAGACCCAGTACTTC.